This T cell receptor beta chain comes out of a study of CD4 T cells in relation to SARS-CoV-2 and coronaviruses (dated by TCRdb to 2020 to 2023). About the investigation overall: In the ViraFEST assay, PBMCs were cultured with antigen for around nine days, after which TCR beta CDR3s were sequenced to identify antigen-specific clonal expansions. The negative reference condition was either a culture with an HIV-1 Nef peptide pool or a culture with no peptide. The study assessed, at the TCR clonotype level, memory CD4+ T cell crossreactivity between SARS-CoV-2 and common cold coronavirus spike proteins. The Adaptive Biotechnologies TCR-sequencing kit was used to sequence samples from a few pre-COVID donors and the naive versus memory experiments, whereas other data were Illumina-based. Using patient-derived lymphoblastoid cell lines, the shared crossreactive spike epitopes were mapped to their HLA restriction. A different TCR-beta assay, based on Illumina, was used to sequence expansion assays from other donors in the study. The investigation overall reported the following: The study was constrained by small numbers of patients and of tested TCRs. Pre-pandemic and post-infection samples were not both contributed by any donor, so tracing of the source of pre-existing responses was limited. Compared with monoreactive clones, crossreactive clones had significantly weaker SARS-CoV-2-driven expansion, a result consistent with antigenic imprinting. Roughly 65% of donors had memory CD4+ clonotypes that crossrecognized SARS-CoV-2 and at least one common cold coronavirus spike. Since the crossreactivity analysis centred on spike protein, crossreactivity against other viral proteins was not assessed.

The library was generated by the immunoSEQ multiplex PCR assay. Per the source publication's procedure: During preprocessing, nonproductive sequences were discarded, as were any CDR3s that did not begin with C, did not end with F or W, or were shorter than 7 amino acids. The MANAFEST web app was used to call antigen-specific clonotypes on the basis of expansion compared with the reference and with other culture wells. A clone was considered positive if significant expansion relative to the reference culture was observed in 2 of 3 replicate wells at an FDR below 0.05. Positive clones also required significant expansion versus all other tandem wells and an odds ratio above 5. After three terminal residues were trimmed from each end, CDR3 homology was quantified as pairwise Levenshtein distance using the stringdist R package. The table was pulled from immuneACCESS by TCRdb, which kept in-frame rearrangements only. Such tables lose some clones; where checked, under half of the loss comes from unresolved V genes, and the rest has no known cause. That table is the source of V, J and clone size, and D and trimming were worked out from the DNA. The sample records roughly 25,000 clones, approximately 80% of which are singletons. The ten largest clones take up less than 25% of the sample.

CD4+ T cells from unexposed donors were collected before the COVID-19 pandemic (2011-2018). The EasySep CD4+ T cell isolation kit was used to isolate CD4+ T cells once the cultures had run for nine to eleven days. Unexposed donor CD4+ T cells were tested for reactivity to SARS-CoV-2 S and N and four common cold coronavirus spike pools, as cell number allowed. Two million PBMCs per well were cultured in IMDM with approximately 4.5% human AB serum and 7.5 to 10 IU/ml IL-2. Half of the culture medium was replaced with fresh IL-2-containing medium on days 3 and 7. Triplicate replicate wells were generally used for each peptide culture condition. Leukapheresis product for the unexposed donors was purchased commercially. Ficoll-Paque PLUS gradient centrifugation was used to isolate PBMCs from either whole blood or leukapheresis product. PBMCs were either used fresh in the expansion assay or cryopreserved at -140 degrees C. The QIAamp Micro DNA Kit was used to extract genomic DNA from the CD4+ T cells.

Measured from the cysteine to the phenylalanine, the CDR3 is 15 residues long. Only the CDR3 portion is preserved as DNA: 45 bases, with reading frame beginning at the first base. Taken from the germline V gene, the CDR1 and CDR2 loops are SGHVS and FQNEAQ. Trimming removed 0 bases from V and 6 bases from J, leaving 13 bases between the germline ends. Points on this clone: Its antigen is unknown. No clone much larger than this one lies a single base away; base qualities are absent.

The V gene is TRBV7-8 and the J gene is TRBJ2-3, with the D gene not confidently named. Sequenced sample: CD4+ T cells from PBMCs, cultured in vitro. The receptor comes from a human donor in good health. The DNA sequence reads TGTGCCAGCAGCTTAGCTAGCCCCCCAGAGGATACGCAGTATTTT. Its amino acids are CASSLASPPEDTQYF.